The entry below describes one T cell receptor (beta chain). This entry belongs to a study of T-cell memory formation after mild COVID-19. TCRdb re-called the 5' RACE reads with MiXCR, one entry per CDR3 protein. Of 150,000 or so distinct CDR3 sequences listed, approximately 10% are singletons. V dropped 3 bases and J dropped 5; count of bases not matched to a gene: 7. The CDR3 totals 16 residues. Germline values: CDR1 ENHRY, CDR2 SYGVKD. The source is a man aged 18 to 35 who had mild COVID-19 (a few samples of this study predate the infection). Cell type and time point are not known. The sample was PBMCs or a T cell subset sorted from them (not recorded which). This chain uses TRBV10-3 with TRBJ1-5, with 10 bases matching TRBD1. CDR3 region: CAISDVGQGKHQPQHF. The CDR3 coding sequence is TGTGCCATCAGTGATGTGGGACAGGGGAAACATCAGCCCCAGCATTTT.